The 30 T cell receptor beta chains presented below share a single source sample, sequenced in a study of CD8 T cells in ankylosing spondylitis. MiXCR, run by TCRdb on the 5' RACE reads, gives a single entry per CDR3 protein. The sample consists of approximately 140,000 distinct CDR3 sequences, under 45% of them appearing once. The sample was synovial fluid, either unsorted or a sorted T cell fraction (not recorded which). The receptors come from a male donor with ankylosing spondylitis.

The table lists this clonotype with a few counts. The gene calls are TRBV27 and TRBJ1-1; D is unclear. Per germline, CDR1 MNHEY and CDR2 SMNVEV (reference sequence). Trimming shortened V by 6 bases and J by 0 bases, and 14 bases separated the two germline ends. The CDR3 length is 15 residues. This CDR3 is CASSPHPLMNTEAFF. Written as DNA, the CDR3 is TGTGCCAGCAGCCCCCACCCCTTAATGAACACTGAAGCTTTCTTT.

This clonotype was recorded a few times. CDR3 coding DNA: TGTGCCAGCAGTGGGACCCCCGGTGGGTTTCAGCCCCAGCATTTT. Translation: CASSGTPGGFQPQHF. The chain carries TRBV6-1 and TRBJ1-5; D remains unclear. Deletions cut 4 bases from V and 6 bases from J, with 16 bases between. CDR3 size: 15 residues. Germline V gene data show CDR1 as MNHNS and CDR2 as SASEGT.

This clonotype was picked up one time. CDR3 sequence reads: CASSLATGTSGPRGQFF. The CDR3 nucleotides are TGTGCCAGCAGCTTAGCCACCGGGACTAGCGGACCTCGGGGGCAGTTCTTC. The rearrangement links TRBV7-6 to TRBJ2-1; 11 nucleotides agree with TRBD2. V lost 0 bases, J lost 12 bases, and 13 bases stayed unmatched. The CDR3 is made up of 17 amino acids. Germline CDR1 SGHVS, CDR2 FNYEAQ.

V and J are TRBV3-1 and TRBJ1-1; no firm D call. V shed 4 bases and J shed 1 base, with 13 bases lying between them. Germline assignment: CDR1 LGHDT and CDR2 YNNKEL (reference sequence). The CDR3 extends over 15 amino acids. The CDR3 reads CASSRFFRTNTEAFF. DNA of the CDR3: TGTGCCAGCAGCCGATTTTTCCGTACGAACACTGAAGCTTTCTTT. Using reference TRBV3-1 and TRBJ1-1 for the parts outside the CDR3, the full variable domain is DTAVSQTPKYLVTQMGNDKSIKCEQNLGHDTMYWYKQDSKKFLKIMFSYNNKELIINETVPNRFSPKSPDKAHLNLHINSLELGDSAVYFCASSRFFRTNTEAFFGQGTRLTVV.

This clonotype was found a few times. The V and J genes are TRBV12-3 or TRBV12-4 and TRBJ2-1; 11 bases agree with TRBD2. V was pared by 7 bases and J by 4 bases, with 12 bases of the junction left unmatched. The CDR3 is 17 residues long. CDR3 residues: CASTLLLAGVWYNEQFF. CDR3 sequence (DNA): TGTGCCAGCACCCTTTTACTAGCGGGGGTTTGGTACAATGAGCAGTTCTTC.

This rearrangement joins TRBV20-1 to TRBJ2-1; TRBD2 might be the D (5 bases). V was clipped by 7 bases and J by 0 bases, with 13 bases between them. Germline V lookup: CDR1 DFQATT, CDR2 SNEGSKA (reference sequence). The CDR3 covers 14 residues. Here the CDR3 DNA reads TGCAGTGTCGGGGAGAGAAACTCCTACAATGAGCAGTTCTTC. Encoded protein: CSVGERNSYNEQFF.

CDR3 sequence: CSAIESGKELPYNEQFF. DNA for the CDR3: TGCAGTGCTATAGAGAGCGGAAAGGAACTTCCCTACAATGAGCAGTTCTTC. The rearrangement uses TRBV20-1 and TRBJ2-1; possibly TRBD2 for D (5 bases). Between the trimmed V and J ends, which lost 4 bases and 2 bases, there was a span of 21 bases. There are 17 residues in the CDR3. The germline CDR1 and CDR2 sequences are DFQATT and SNEGSKA (reference sequence).

V gene TRBV7-6 combines with J gene TRBJ1-4, with TRBD1 matching over 8 bases. The CDR3 is made up of 14 amino acids. CDR1 is SGHVS, CDR2 FNYEAQ, per germline. With V trimmed by 3 bases and J by 8 bases, 5 bases remained unmatched. The CDR3 reads CASSLTGVGEKLFF. Written as DNA, the CDR3 is TGTGCCAGCAGCTTGACAGGGGTAGGGGAAAAACTGTTTTTT.

The V call is TRBV7-9, the J call TRBJ1-2; D remains unclear. The CDR3 extends over 14 amino acids. V lost 0 bases and J lost 2, with 7 bases in between. Germline V lookup: CDR1 SEHNR, CDR2 FQNEAQ (reference sequence). The CDR3 DNA follows: TGTGCCAGCAGCTTAGCCCCAGTCAACTATGGCTACACCTTC. Translated: CASSLAPVNYGYTF.

The V call is TRBV7-9, the J call TRBJ2-1; D is undetermined. This CDR3 has 15 residues. Germline-derived CDR1 and CDR2 are SEHNR and FQNEAQ (reference sequence). Trimming took 0 bases from V and 2 from J, leaving 8 bases between them. In DNA, the CDR3 is TGTGCCAGCAGCTTAGCTTCAGGAACCTACAATGAGCAGTTCTTC. This sequence encodes CASSLASGTYNEQFF. Full variable domain (remainder filled in from reference TRBV7-9 and TRBJ2-1): DTGVSQNPRHKITKRGQNVTFRCDPISEHNRLYWYRQTLGQGPEFLTYFQNEAQLEKSRLLSDRFSAERPKGSFSTLEIQRTEQGDSAMYLCASSLASGTYNEQFFGPGTRLTVL.

This clonotype was recorded a few times. The chain uses TRBV29-1 and TRBJ1-1; D is possibly TRBD1 (6 bases). CDR1 is SQVTM and CDR2 is ANQGSEA in the germline V gene. The V gene lost 2 bases and the J gene lost 4 bases, with 20 bases spanning the gap. The CDR3 spans 16 residues. The CDR3 region has the DNA TGCAGCGTTGAATCTGCTCAGGGGCCAGATTTCACTGAAGCTTTCTTT. It is translated as CSVESAQGPDFTEAFF.

The chain is built from TRBV28 and TRBJ2-5; D not certain. The germline V gene has CDR1 MDHEN and CDR2 SYDVKM. The V gene lost 6 bases and the J gene lost 3 bases, with 20 bases spanning the gap. This CDR3 comprises 16 residues. The CDR3 DNA follows: TGTGCCAGCAGCCCCCCAACTACCTGGACGAAAGAGACCCAGTACTTC. The encoded protein is CASSPPTTWTKETQYF.

The V and J genes are TRBV2 and TRBJ1-2; 12 nucleotides match TRBD1. CDR3 length: 16 residues. Germline CDR1 SNHLY, CDR2 FYNNEI. V shed 8 bases, J shed 8 bases, and the junction held 15 bases outside the gene matches. The CDR3 sequence: CASEFLYRDRGPGYTF. The CDR3 DNA is TGTGCCAGCGAATTCTTATACCGGGACAGGGGGCCAGGCTACACCTTC.

This clonotype was picked up one time. The chain is built from TRBV27 and TRBJ1-1, with D perhaps TRBD1 (6 bases). This CDR3 contains 15 residues. Per the germline V gene, CDR1 is MNHEY and CDR2 is SMNVEV (reference sequence). The V end lost 2 bases, the J end lost 5 bases, and 15 bases lay between the germline ends. The CDR3 here is CASSLAYRALTEAFF. The CDR3 DNA follows: TGTGCCAGCAGTTTAGCGTACAGGGCTTTGACTGAAGCTTTCTTT.

The chain employs TRBV2 and TRBJ1-2; D not certain. V shed 10 bases and J shed 4 bases, with 25 bases lying between them. The germline V gene encodes CDR1 SNHLY and CDR2 FYNNEI. This CDR3 is built from 16 residues. The CDR3 region has the DNA TGTGCCACTCATATCTGGAAGGGTGCGGGGAGCTATGGCTACACCTTC. It translates to CATHIWKGAGSYGYTF. The full variable domain, in which reference TRBV2 and TRBJ1-2 provide the parts outside the CDR3, is EPEVTQTPSHQVTQMGQEVILRCVPISNHLYFYWYRQILGQKVEFLVSFYNNEISEKSEIFDDQFSVERPDGSNFTLKIRSTKLEDSAMYFCATHIWKGAGSYGYTFGSGTRLTVV.

The chain couples TRBV7-4 to TRBJ1-1, with a tentative D call TRBD1 (5 bases). The CDR3 contains 14 residues. In germline, CDR1 is SGHVT, CDR2 SQSDAQ. V lost 6 bases and J lost 3, with 14 bases in between. CDR3 residues: CASSSSGGYTEAFF. CDR3 in DNA: TGTGCCAGCAGTTCTAGTGGGGGGTACACTGAAGCTTTCTTT.

This chain joins TRBV27 and TRBJ2-4, with D unclear. Trimming removed 4 bases from V and 3 bases from J, with 4 bases in between. CDR3 length: 12 amino acids. Germline V lookup: CDR1 MNHEY, CDR2 SMNVEV (reference sequence). The CDR3 spells CASSSHKNIQYF. The CDR3 DNA reads as TGTGCCAGCAGTTCCCACAAAAACATTCAGTACTTC.

V gene TRBV6-5 combines with J gene TRBJ2-7, with D possibly TRBD1 on 5 matching bases. In germline, CDR1 is MNHEY, CDR2 SVGAGI. V lost 2 bases and J lost 2, with 10 bases in between. The CDR3 has 14 amino acids. CDR3: CASSYRDSTYEQYF. CDR3 nucleotides: TGTGCCAGCAGTTACCGCGACAGCACCTACGAGCAGTACTTC.

The table lists this clonotype with many counts. V is TRBV6-1 and J is TRBJ2-5, with 10 positions matching TRBD1. With 3 bases clipped from V and 5 bases from J, the junction kept 3 bases outside the gene matches. Germline values: CDR1 MNHNS, CDR2 SASEGT. The CDR3 contains 14 residues. CDR3 coding DNA: TGTGCCAGCAGTGAGACAGGGGGCTGGGAGACCCAGTACTTC. Translating it yields CASSETGGWETQYF.

This clonotype came up a few times. J is TRBJ2-7 and V is TRBV7-6; 8 nucleotides match TRBD1. V shed 5 bases and J 2 bases; nucleotides not matched to a gene: 8. CDR1 SGHVS and CDR2 FNYEAQ come from the germline V gene. CDR3 size: 15 residues. CDR3 sequence (DNA): TGTGCCAGCAGCCTGACAGGGGAAGTACCCTACGAGCAGTACTTC. Amino acids: CASSLTGEVPYEQYF.

CDR3 DNA sequence: TGCGCCAGCAGTGCTCAGGGATCCTACGAGCAGTACTTC. This encodes CASSAQGSYEQYF. The chain combines TRBV10-1 with TRBJ2-7, with a possible D match to TRBD1 (5 bases). This CDR3 spans 13 amino acids. V was pared by 4 bases and J by 1 base, with 8 bases between. Germline V CDR1 and CDR2: WNHNN, SYGVQD (reference sequence).

This rearrangement joins TRBV12-3 or TRBV12-4 to TRBJ1-3, with 7 bases fitting TRBD1. CDR3 length: 13 residues. The J segment lost 6 bases and the V segment lost 6 bases, leaving 5 bases of the junction unmatched. The DNA of the CDR3 is TGTGCCAGCAGCCCGACAGGGCCAAACACCATATATTTT. Protein: CASSPTGPNTIYF.

The CDR3 sequence: CASSLYGSPYEQYF. DNA for the CDR3: TGTGCCAGCAGTTTATACGGGAGCCCCTACGAGCAGTACTTC. The chain is built from TRBV27 and TRBJ2-7; tentative D call: TRBD2 (6 bases). Trimming took off 1 base at V and 2 bases at J, with 9 bases between the two ends. Per germline, CDR1 MNHEY and CDR2 SMNVEV (reference sequence). The CDR3 consists of 14 residues.

Many counts were recorded for this clonotype. The J gene is TRBJ2-5, the V gene TRBV6-1, with 8 bases aligning to TRBD1. There are 13 residues in the CDR3. The germline V gene has CDR1 MNHNS and CDR2 SASEGT. The junction had 3 bases not matched to a gene; V was cut back by 6 bases and J by 3 bases. The CDR3 coding sequence is TGTGCCAGCAGCCAACAGGGGGAAGAGACCCAGTACTTC. This translates into CASSQQGEETQYF.

V gene TRBV6-4 combines with J gene TRBJ2-3, with 10 bases identical to TRBD2. Germline CDR1 and CDR2: MRHNA and SNTAGT. The CDR3 extends over 16 amino acids. V lost 0 bases to trimming and J lost 2 bases; unmatched junction nucleotides: 2. The CDR3 DNA reads TGTGCCAGCAGTGACTCGGGGACTAGCGACACAGATACGCAGTATTTT. This encodes CASSDSGTSDTDTQYF.

The chain has TRBV6-5 and TRBJ1-4, with D maybe TRBD1 (6 bases). Germline loops: CDR1 MNHEY, CDR2 SVGAGI. This CDR3 is built from 15 residues. V gave up 2 bases and J gave up 12 bases, with 19 bases separating them. The DNA of the CDR3 is TGTGCCAGCAGTTACCCGACCAAAGGACAGTCGCAACTGTTTTTT. Translating gives CASSYPTKGQSQLFF.

This clonotype was detected a few times. Germline and junction disagree at one end, which may indicate a read error. The rearrangement uses TRBV4-1 and TRBJ1-4; D unclear. The CDR3 is 12 amino acids. From germline, CDR1 is MGHRA and CDR2 YSYEKL. DNA of the CDR3: TGCGCCAGCACCCAAGGCCTGGGAAAACTGTTTTTT. Protein product: CASTQGLGKLFF.

The chain employs TRBV25-1 and TRBJ2-1; possibly TRBD2 for D (6 bases). Germline V lookup: CDR1 MGHDK, CDR2 SYGVNS. V lost 1 base and J 3 bases, leaving 13 bases between the germline ends. This CDR3 spans 16 amino acids. CDR3 sequence reads: CASSEFSGLHYNEQFF. For the CDR3, the DNA is TGTGCCAGCAGTGAATTTTCCGGACTACACTACAATGAGCAGTTCTTC.

The chain carries TRBV29-1 and TRBJ2-1; D gene unclear. With 0 bases removed from V and 2 bases from J, the gap between germline ends came to 5 bases. CDR3 size: 13 residues. Germline assignment: CDR1 SQVTM and CDR2 ANQGSEA. The CDR3 protein is CSVEDGTYNEQFF. For the CDR3, the DNA is TGCAGCGTTGAAGATGGGACCTACAATGAGCAGTTCTTC.

The chain recombines TRBV7-6 with TRBJ1-1, with TRBD1 matching 11 bases. The J segment lost 1 base and the V segment lost 5 bases, leaving 9 bases of the junction unmatched. CDR1 SGHVS and CDR2 FNYEAQ come from the germline V gene. This CDR3 region has 17 residues. The CDR3, as DNA: TGTGCCAGCAGCCCACTTCGTGGGACAGGGGGGAACACTGAAGCTTTCTTT. It encodes CASSPLRGTGGNTEAFF.